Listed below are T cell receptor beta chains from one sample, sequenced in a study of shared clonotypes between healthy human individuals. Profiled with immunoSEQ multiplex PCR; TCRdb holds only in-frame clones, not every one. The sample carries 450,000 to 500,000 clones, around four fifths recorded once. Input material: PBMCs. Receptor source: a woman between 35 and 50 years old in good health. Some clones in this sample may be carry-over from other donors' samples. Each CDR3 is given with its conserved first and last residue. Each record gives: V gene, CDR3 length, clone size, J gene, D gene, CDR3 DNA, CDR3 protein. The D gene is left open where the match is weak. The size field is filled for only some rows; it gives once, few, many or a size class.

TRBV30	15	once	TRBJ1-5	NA	TGTGCCTGGAGTGTAACGGGGGCACTTAGTCAGCCCCAGCATTTT	CAWSVTGALSQPQHF
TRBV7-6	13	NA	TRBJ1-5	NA	TGTGCCAGCAGCCCCCGCGGCGGTTCCCCCCAGCATTTT	CASSPRGGSPQHF
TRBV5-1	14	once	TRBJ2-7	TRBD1	TGCGCCAGCAGCTTTCAGGGACAGGGCGGCGAGCAGTACTTC	CASSFQGQGGEQYF
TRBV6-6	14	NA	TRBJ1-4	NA	TGTGCCAGCAGGAAGGGGTTGGGAAATGAAAAACTGTTTTTT	CASRKGLGNEKLFF
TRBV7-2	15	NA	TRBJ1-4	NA	TGTGCCAGCAGCTTTTCATACAGGGACGGGGAAAAACTGTTTTTT	CASSFSYRDGEKLFF
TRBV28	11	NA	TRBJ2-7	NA	TGTGCCAGCAGTTTTTGGTACGAGCAGTACTTC	CASSFWYEQYF
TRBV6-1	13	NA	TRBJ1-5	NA	TGTGCCAGCAGTGAGATGGGCAATCAGCCCCAGCATTTT	CASSEMGNQPQHF
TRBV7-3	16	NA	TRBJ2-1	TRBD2	TGTGCTTTTGAGTCGGAGGGCCTAGCGGGCGAGAATGAGCAGTTCTTC	CAFESEGLAGENEQFF
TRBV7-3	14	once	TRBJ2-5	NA	TGTGCCAGCAGCCCCGGAGGGCCGGGGGAGACCCAGTACTTC	CASSPGGPGETQYF
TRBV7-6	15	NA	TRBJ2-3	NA	TGTGCCAGCAGCTTACTAGTAGTCCCCACAGATACGCAGTATTTT	CASSLLVVPTDTQYF
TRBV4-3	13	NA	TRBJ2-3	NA	TGCGCCAGCAGAAACAGGGGGGGAGATACGCAGTATTTT	CASRNRGGDTQYF
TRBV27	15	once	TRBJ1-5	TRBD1	TGTGCCAGCAGTGAAAACAGGGGCGGCAATCAGCCCCAGCATTTT	CASSENRGGNQPQHF
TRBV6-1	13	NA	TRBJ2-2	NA	TGTGCCAGCAGTGAGGGATACACCGGGGAGCTGTTTTTT	CASSEGYTGELFF
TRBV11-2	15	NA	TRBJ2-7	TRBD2	TGTGCCAGCAGCCCCCGGGTAGCGGGGACCTACGAGCAGTACTTC	CASSPRVAGTYEQYF
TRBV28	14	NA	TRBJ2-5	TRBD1	TGTGCCAGCAGTGCACAGGGGGCGGGAGAGACCCAGTACTTC	CASSAQGAGETQYF
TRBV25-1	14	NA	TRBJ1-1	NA	TGTGCCAGCAGTGATATAGGGATTCGGACTGAAGCTTTCTTT	CASSDIGIRTEAFF
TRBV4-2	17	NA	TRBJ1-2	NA	TGTGCCAGCAGCCAAGATGGTGCAGTAGGGATCCGGAATGGCTACACCTTC	CASSQDGAVGIRNGYTF
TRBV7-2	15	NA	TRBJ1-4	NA	TGTGCCAGCAGCTTAGGAGGACAGTTTAATGAAAAACTGTTTTTT	CASSLGGQFNEKLFF
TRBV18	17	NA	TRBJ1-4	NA	TGTGCCAGCTCACCGACAAGGACGGGTGCAACTAATGAAAAACTGTTTTTT	CASSPTRTGATNEKLFF
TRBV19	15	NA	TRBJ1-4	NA	TGTGCCAGTAGTATCCTTGACAGGTTAAATGAAAAACTGTTTTTT	CASSILDRLNEKLFF
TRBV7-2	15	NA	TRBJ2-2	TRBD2	TGTGCCAGCAGCCCTCTAGCGGGAGGGCGGGGGGAGCTGTTTTTT	CASSPLAGGRGELFF
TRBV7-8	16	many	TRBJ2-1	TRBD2	TGTGCCAGCAGCTTAAATGGTCTAGCGGGCTACAATGAGCAGTTCTTC	CASSLNGLAGYNEQFF
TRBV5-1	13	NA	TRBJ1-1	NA	TGCGCCAGCAGCTTACGCCCCGGGGCGGAAGCTTTCTTT	CASSLRPGAEAFF
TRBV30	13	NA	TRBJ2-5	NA	TGTGCCTGGACCGGCCTCCACGGGGAGACCCAGTACTTC	CAWTGLHGETQYF
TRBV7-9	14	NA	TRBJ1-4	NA	TGTGCCAGCAGCTTAGCGTTACGGGGTGAAAAACTGTTTTTT	CASSLALRGEKLFF
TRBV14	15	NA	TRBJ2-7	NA	TGTGCCAGCAGCCAAGATTGGCCGGATACCTACGAGCAGTACTTC	CASSQDWPDTYEQYF
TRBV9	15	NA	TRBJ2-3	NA	TGTGCCAGCAGCGTAGGGTGGGGCGGCACAGATACGCAGTATTTT	CASSVGWGGTDTQYF
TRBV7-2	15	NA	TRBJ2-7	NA	TGTGCCAGCAGCCCTCCGGGGGATATCTCCTACGAGCAGTACTTC	CASSPPGDISYEQYF
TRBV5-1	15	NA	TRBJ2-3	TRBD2	TGCGCCAGCAGCTTACTAGCGGGAGCCGCAGATACGCAGTATTTT	CASSLLAGAADTQYF
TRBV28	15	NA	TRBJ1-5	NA	TGTGCCAGCAGACCGGGGGGGTTGAGCGATCAGCCCCAGCATTTT	CASRPGGLSDQPQHF
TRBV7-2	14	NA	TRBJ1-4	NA	TGTGCCAGCAGCTTAGTTTCTTTTGGCGAAAAACTGTTTTTT	CASSLVSFGEKLFF
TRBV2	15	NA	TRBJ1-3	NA	TGTGCCAGCAGCGGCGATCAGGGCTCTGGAAACACCATATATTTT	CASSGDQGSGNTIYF
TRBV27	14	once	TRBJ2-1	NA	TGTGCCAGCAGTTCGGGAGTGGGGGCAATTGAGCAGTTCTTC	CASSSGVGAIEQFF
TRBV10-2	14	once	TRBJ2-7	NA	TGCGCCAGCAGGCCGACAGGAAGAGTTTACGAGCAGTACTTC	CASRPTGRVYEQYF
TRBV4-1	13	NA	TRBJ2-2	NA	TGCGCCAGCAGTCGTGGGGGCCCCGGGGAGCTGTTTTTT	CASSRGGPGELFF
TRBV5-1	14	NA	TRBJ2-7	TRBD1	TGCGCCAGCAGCCCAGGGACAGGGGGCTACGAGCAGTACTTC	CASSPGTGGYEQYF
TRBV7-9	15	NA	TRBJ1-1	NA	TGTGCCAGCAGCTTAGGGGTGGGAATGTGGACTGAAGCTTTCTTT	CASSLGVGMWTEAFF
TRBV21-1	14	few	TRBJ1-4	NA	TGTGCCAGCAACGACAATTCAACTAATGAAAAACTGTTTTTT	CASNDNSTNEKLFF
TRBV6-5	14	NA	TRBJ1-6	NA	TGTGCCAGCAGGTCCCGCTCCTATAATTCACCCCTCCACTTT	CASRSRSYNSPLHF
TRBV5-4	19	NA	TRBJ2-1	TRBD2	TGTGCCAGCAGCCCGGCAGACGGAAGACTAGCGGGAAACTACAATGAGCAGTTCTTC	CASSPADGRLAGNYNEQFF
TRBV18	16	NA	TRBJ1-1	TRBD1	TGTGCCAGCTCACGAGACAGGGTGGTGGGTAACACTGAAGCTTTCTTT	CASSRDRVVGNTEAFF
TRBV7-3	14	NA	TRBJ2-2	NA	TGTGCCAGCAGCTCCCCCCGGCGGCCCGGGGAGCTGTTTTTT	CASSSPRRPGELFF
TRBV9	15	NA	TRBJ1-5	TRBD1	TGTGCCAGCAGCGAACAGGGGGCTGGCAATCAGCCCCAGCATTTT	CASSEQGAGNQPQHF
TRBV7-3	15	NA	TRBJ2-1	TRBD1	TGTGCCAGCCAAGTGGGGGACAGTGGGTACAATGAGCAGTTCTTC	CASQVGDSGYNEQFF
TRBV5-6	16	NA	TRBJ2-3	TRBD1	TGTGCCAGCAGCTTGGGGGGGACAGGTCTTGGGGATACGCAGTATTTT	CASSLGGTGLGDTQYF
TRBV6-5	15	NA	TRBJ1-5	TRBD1	TGTGCCAGCAGTTACTCGGGACAGGCTACCCAGCCCCAGCATTTT	CASSYSGQATQPQHF